The clone carrying this T cell receptor beta chain was counted a single time. The antigen remains unidentified. This sample was taken from a study of tumor-infiltrating lymphocytes in primary liver carcinoma. Co-extraction yielded RNA and DNA from around 18-30 mg of unsorted bulk tissue. HBV chronically infected the treatment-naive patients. Starting from approximately 0.45 ug of total RNA, TCR beta cDNA was produced with a primer in the constant region. Three nested multiplex PCR rounds, a slightly modified ARM-PCR, produced the libraries for TCR beta. The study ran its first two PCR rounds for around 9 cycles each, using TRBV1-TRBV30 forward primers and a C-beta reverse primer. One entry per CDR3 protein, called by TCRdb with MiXCR from the multiplex PCR reads. This sample has 90,000 to 140,000 distinct CDR3 sequences, with roughly 80% found just once. Findings and limits, study-wide: Reduced overlap was seen in tumor-adjacent and tumor-blood pairs versus tumor region pairs. A small share of top clones, only about 7-24%, was found in all five tumor regions.

From germline, CDR1 is MNHNS and CDR2 SASEGT. Unmatched junction bases numbered 10, after V lost 7 bases and J lost 3 bases. The CDR3 is 16 amino acids. The J gene is TRBJ2-1, the V gene TRBV6-1, with 9 bases aligning to TRBD2. The sample was liver tumor tissue from sampling region 3. The subset is: tumor region T3, left-lateral pole. This sequence was found in a man between 35 and 55 years old with primary liver carcinoma and hepatitis B virus infection. The CDR3 region has the DNA TGTGCCAGCACCCTTTACCTTAGCGGGGGCTACAATGAGCAGTTCTTC. Protein sequence: CASTLYLSGGYNEQFF.